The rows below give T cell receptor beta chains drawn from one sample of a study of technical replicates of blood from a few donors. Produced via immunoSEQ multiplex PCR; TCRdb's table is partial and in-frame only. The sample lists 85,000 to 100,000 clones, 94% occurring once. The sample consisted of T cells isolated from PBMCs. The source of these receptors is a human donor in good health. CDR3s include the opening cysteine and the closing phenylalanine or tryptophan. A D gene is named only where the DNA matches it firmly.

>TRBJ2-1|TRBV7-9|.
CASSLMGVGHYNEQFF
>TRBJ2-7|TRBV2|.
CASSDRDYEQYF
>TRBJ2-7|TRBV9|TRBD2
CASSEAGSSYEQYF
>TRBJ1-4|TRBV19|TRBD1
CASSLDRATNEKLFF
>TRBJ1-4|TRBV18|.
CASSVDRPNEKLFF
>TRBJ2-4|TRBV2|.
CASSESLSARGIQYF
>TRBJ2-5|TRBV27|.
CASSLVRDQETQYF
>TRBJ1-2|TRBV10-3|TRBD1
CAITLGDREHYGYTF
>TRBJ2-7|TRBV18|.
CASSPSSGYYEQYF
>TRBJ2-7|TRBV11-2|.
CASSSPGVGVAYEQYF
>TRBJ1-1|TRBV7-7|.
CASSPDSLNTEAFF
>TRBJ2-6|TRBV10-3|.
CATTGSDLASGANVLTF
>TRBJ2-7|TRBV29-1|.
CSVEDPEQRAHEQYF
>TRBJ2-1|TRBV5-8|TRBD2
CASSTWTSGRDGEQFF
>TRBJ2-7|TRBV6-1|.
CASTTVGADLEQYF
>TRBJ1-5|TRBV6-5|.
CASTQSGDQPQHF
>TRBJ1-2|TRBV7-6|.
CASTSILGGGRSGYTF
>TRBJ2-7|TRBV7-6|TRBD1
CASSNRGLSYEQYF
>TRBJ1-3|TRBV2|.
CATQGYGNTIYF
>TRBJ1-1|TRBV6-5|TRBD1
CASTLGDRGNTEAFF
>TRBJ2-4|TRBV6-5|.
CASSPEQGRDIQYF
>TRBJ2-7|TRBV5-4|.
CASSPPGSTFYEQYF
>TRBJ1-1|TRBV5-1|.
CASSLGVTGDYTEAFF
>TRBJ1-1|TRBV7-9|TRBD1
CASSQRTGGGLEGSTEAFF
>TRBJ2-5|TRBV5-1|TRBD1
CASSLEQGADETQYF
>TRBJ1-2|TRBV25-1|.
CASSEYTGNGYTF
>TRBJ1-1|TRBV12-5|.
CASGTGVATEAFF
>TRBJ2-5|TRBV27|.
CASSRWGELEKTQYF
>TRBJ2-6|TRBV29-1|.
CSVEMAWAGANVLTF
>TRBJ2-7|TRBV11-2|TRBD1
CASSFIQGASGEQYF
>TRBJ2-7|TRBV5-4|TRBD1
CASSPPGQTTYEQYF
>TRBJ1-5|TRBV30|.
CAWSVTGLSNQPQHF
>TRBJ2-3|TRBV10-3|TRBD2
CAISPSSGIVGDTQYF
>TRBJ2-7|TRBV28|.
CASSLIGGAYEQYF
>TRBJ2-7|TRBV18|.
CASSSGSQRGYEQYF
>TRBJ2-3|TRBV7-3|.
CASSLQQGSTDTQYF
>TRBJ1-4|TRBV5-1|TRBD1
CASSFTGTGVMSEKLFF
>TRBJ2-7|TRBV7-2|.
CASSFGTYEQYF
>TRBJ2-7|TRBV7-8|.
CASSLVGRGRGIYEQYF
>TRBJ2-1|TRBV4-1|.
CASSQSSIAYNEQFF
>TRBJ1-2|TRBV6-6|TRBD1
CASSLRTGPYGYTF
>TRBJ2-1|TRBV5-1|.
CASSRSSYNEQFF
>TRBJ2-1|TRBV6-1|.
CASSLGTVYNEQFF
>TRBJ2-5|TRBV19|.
CASSMEGGIQGPPKTQYF
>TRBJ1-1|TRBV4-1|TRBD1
CASSQGITGDTEAFF
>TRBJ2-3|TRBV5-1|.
CASRVALGATDTQYF